The source of this TCR beta chain is a study of blood T cell repertoires in COVID-19. Study in general: COVID-19 samples collected from the United States, Italy and Spain covered acute and convalescent phases.

Generated by immunoSEQ multiplex PCR, the TCRdb table keeps only in-frame clones and is missing some. The top ten hold about 6% of the sample, which has a few hundred thousand clones, 85% to 90% seen once. The CDR3 is 13 residues long. The germline V and J ends were trimmed by 2 bases and 1 base, with 5 bases remaining between them. The germline V gene has CDR1 LGHDT and CDR2 YNNKEL (reference sequence). Those enrolled in Seattle joined during active infection and were followed longitudinally afterward. What was sequenced was peripheral blood. The origin of this receptor is a woman in her fifties or sixties with COVID-19, enrolled during active disease. This chain uses TRBV3-1 (or the pseudogene TRBV3-2) with TRBJ2-5; D is unresolved. This chain's CDR3 is CASSQPGQETQYF. The CDR3 nucleotides read TGTGCCAGCAGCCAACCCGGCCAAGAGACCCAGTACTTC.